Presented here are 9 T cell receptor beta chains from one specimen sequenced in a study of Japanese encephalitis immunity and Zika vaccine responses. PBMCs were CFSE-labeled and cultured for more than five days with peptide pools at around 1 ug/mL each. Live CD56-CD19-CD16-CD3+CD4+ cells with low CFSE were sorted unfixed as proliferating CD4 T cells. TCRdb analysed the 5' RACE reads with MiXCR anew, one entry per CDR3 protein. This table has approximately 130 distinct CDR3 sequences, 10% appearing once. The specimen comprised antigen-activated CD4+ T cells from blood, cultured, sampled during a Zika inactivated vaccine study. Receptors originate from an adult man who received an inactivated Zika virus vaccine.

This clonotype is hyperexpanded in the sample. The chain uses TRBV28 and TRBJ1-2; 9 nucleotides line up with TRBD1. Germline values: CDR1 MDHEN, CDR2 SYDVKM. V was pared by 5 bases and J by 4 bases, with 5 bases of the junction left unmatched. The CDR3 is made up of 14 amino acids. Written as DNA, the CDR3 is TGTGCCAGCAGTCCTGGGGACAGGGTCTATGGCTACACCTTC. Its translation: CASSPGDRVYGYTF.

This clonotype is termed large. This chain connects TRBV28 to TRBJ1-4; perhaps TRBD1 as D (5 bases). V lost 4 bases to trimming and J lost 5 bases, with 11 bases between them. The CDR3 sequence is 14 residues long. Per the germline V gene, CDR1 is MDHEN and CDR2 is SYDVKM. The CDR3 sequence: CASSSPGRNEKLFF. CDR3 DNA: TGTGCCAGCAGTTCACCGGGACGGAATGAAAAACTGTTTTTT.

By sample share, this clonotype is medium-sized. The chain links TRBV6-5 to TRBJ1-6; 9 bases are shared with TRBD1. The V gene's germline CDR1 is MNHEY and CDR2 SVGAGI. The V and J ends lost 5 bases and 10 bases, in that order; junction bases with no gene match: 3. The CDR3 sequence is 13 residues long. The CDR3 sequence is CASSRDRDSPLHF. The CDR3 DNA reads TGTGCCAGCAGTCGGGACAGGGACTCACCCCTCCACTTT.

Relative to its sample, this clonotype is large. The chain recombines TRBV28 with TRBJ2-3; TRBD1 matches 9 bases. V trimming: 5 bases; J trimming: 3 bases; junction bases outside the gene matches: 6. CDR3 length equals 15 residues. The germline gives CDR1 MDHEN, CDR2 SYDVKM. The CDR3 nucleotides read TGTGCCAGCAGTCCCGGGGACAGGGTAACAGATACGCAGTATTTT. It specifies CASSPGDRVTDTQYF.

This clonotype is large in the sample. V and J are TRBV19 and TRBJ1-4; 7 bases fit TRBD1. CDR1 LNHDA and CDR2 SQIVND come from the germline V gene (reference sequence). J lost 11 bases, V lost 5 bases, and 8 bases had no gene match. The CDR3 spans 13 residues. CDR3 DNA: TGTGCCAGTAGTTCAGCGGCAGGGGGGAAACTGTTTTTT. Residues: CASSSAAGGKLFF.

This clonotype is termed large. The J gene is TRBJ2-5, the V gene TRBV2; 15 positions match TRBD2. The CDR3 runs to 15 residues. The V gene's germline CDR1 is SNHLY and CDR2 FYNNEI. Trimming cost V 5 bases and J 4 bases; bases outside gene matches: 2. CDR3 sequence reads: CASSRTSGRGETQYF. The CDR3, as DNA: TGTGCCAGCAGTCGGACTAGCGGGAGGGGAGAGACCCAGTACTTC.

V and J are TRBV5-1 and TRBJ2-7; D is unclear. This CDR3 spans 13 amino acids. Germline V gene data show CDR1 as SGHRS and CDR2 as YFSETQ. Deletions cut 0 bases from V and 6 bases from J, with 10 bases between. CDR3 region: CASSLELEGEQYF. In nucleotides, the CDR3 is TGCGCCAGCAGCTTGGAACTGGAAGGCGAGCAGTACTTC. Complete variable domain (other parts from reference TRBV5-1 and TRBJ2-7): KAGVTQTPRYLIKTRGQQVTLSCSPISGHRSVSWYQQTPGQGLQFLFEYFSETQRNKGNFPGRFSGRQFSNSRSEMNVSTLELGDSALYLCASSLELEGEQYFGPGTRLTVT.

This clonotype is termed large. The chain carries TRBV4-1 and TRBJ1-3, with D possibly matching TRBD1 (6 bases). CDR1 and CDR2 (germline): MGHRA, YSYEKL. V was clipped by 4 bases and J by 4 bases, with 17 bases between them. CDR3 length: 16 residues. The CDR3 spells CASSPGGGARGNTIYF. CDR3 bases: TGCGCCAGCAGCCCCGGTGGGGGGGCGCGCGGAAACACCATATATTTT.

Within the sample, this clonotype is hyperexpanded. The chain is built from TRBV6-5 and TRBJ1-1; 8 nucleotides line up with TRBD1. V was pared by 5 bases and J by 6 bases, with 11 bases of the junction left unmatched. CDR1 and CDR2 (germline): MNHEY, SVGAGI. CDR3 size: 15 residues. The CDR3 is CASSPGDRRGSEAFF. The CDR3 bases are TGTGCCAGCAGTCCTGGGGACAGGCGAGGATCTGAAGCTTTCTTT.